The clone carrying this T cell receptor beta chain was seen more than once but under ten times. Antigen: not known. The data were taken from a study of cytomegalovirus exposure and HLA in healthy donors. Findings and limits, study-wide: Associated with cytomegalovirus, according to the listing, were 150 to 200 TCR beta chains.

The PCR was carried out with 60 Vbeta primers and 13 Jbeta primers. Clones were sequenced by immunoSEQ multiplex PCR, and TCRdb holds only the in-frame ones, with some missing. The sample carries approximately 100,000 clones, about a tenth recorded once. Sequencing was performed on PBMCs. The clonotype originates from a man between 50 and 59 years old in good health and CMV-seropositive.

The CDR3 DNA reads as TGTGCCAGCAGACTACCCAATGGTGGGCAGTACTTC. Encoded protein: CASRLPNGGQYF. V usage is TRBV28 and J usage is TRBJ2-7, with D unclear. The CDR3 contains 12 residues. Germline V gene data show CDR1 as MDHEN and CDR2 as SYDVKM. Trimming left V 6 bases short and J 9 bases short, with 15 bases between.